The 25 T cell receptor beta chains listed next were all sequenced from one sample in a study of blood T cell repertoires in COVID-19 (TCRdb year 2020). The library came from the immunoSEQ multiplex PCR assay. Here the immuneACCESS table is served through TCRdb, limited to in-frame sequences with V and J called. Missing clones are a known gap in these copies; in checked studies unresolved V genes cover under half, and the rest lacks a known reason. The sample table holds hundreds of thousands of clones, of which approximately 90% were seen once. Roughly 1.4% of the sample is taken by the ten largest. Source material: peripheral blood. Receptors originate from a woman aged 30 to 39 with active or convalescent COVID-19.

The chain carries TRBV21-1 and TRBJ1-5; TRBD1 is the table's D call and was not checked against the DNA. TRBV21-1 is labeled a pseudogene. The CDR3 covers 22 residues. Written as DNA, the CDR3 is TGTGCCAGCAGCAAAGAAAAGGGTGGGGACAGGAAGCGATCCTATAGCAATCAGCCCCAGCATTTT. It codes for CASSKEKGGDRKRSYSNQPQHF.

The chain recombines TRBV30 with TRBJ1-5, with a possible D match to TRBD1 (5 bases). The germline V and J ends were trimmed by 0 bases and 0 bases, with 15 bases remaining between them. The CDR3 spans 17 residues. Germline V gene data show CDR1 as GTSNPN and CDR2 as SVGIG (reference sequence). The CDR3 loop is CAWSVGQTLYSNQPQHF. The CDR3 region has the DNA TGTGCCTGGAGTGTGGGGCAGACTTTATATAGCAATCAGCCCCAGCATTTT.

V and J are TRBV7-6 and TRBJ1-1; no reliable D call. CDR3 length: 14 amino acids. Between the trimmed V and J ends, which lost 5 bases and 4 bases, there was a span of 14 bases. The germline V gene has CDR1 SGHVS and CDR2 FNYEAQ. The CDR3 protein is CASSPPTAATEAFF. The CDR3, as DNA: TGTGCCAGCAGCCCACCCACAGCCGCCACTGAAGCTTTCTTT.

This clone appeared once. This chain joins TRBV6-5 and TRBJ1-5, with a tentative D call TRBD1 (5 bases). CDR3 size: 13 residues. Germline CDR1 is MNHEY and CDR2 is SVGAGI. V was pared by 10 bases and J by 3 bases, with 13 bases between. The CDR3 DNA reads as TGTGCCACCTGGGAAGGGGACAATCAGCCCCAGCATTTT. Amino acid sequence: CATWEGDNQPQHF.

The rearrangement links TRBV25-1 to TRBJ1-4; 7 bases agree with TRBD1. CDR1 and CDR2 (germline): MGHDK, SYGVNS. The CDR3 has 15 residues. Trimming cost V 4 bases and J 5 bases; bases outside gene matches: 7. CDR3 DNA: TGTGCCAGCAGTGTTATGACAGGGATGAATGAAAAACTGTTTTTT. As protein: CASSVMTGMNEKLFF.

V gene TRBV7-9 combines with J gene TRBJ2-7; no definite D call. Trimming took off 0 bases at V and 4 bases at J, with 10 bases between the two ends. The length of the CDR3 is 14 residues. Looked up from germline, CDR1 is SEHNR and CDR2 is FQNEAQ (reference sequence). Written as DNA, the CDR3 is TGTGCCAGCAGCTTAGCGGGCCCCCCGTACGAGCAGTACTTC. Residues: CASSLAGPPYEQYF.

The chain is built from TRBV7-2 and TRBJ2-3; 7 bases fit TRBD1. This CDR3 comprises 15 residues. Looked up from germline, CDR1 is SGHTA and CDR2 is FQGNSA. The J segment lost 2 bases and the V segment lost 7 bases, leaving 9 bases of the junction unmatched. The CDR3 DNA is TGTGCCAGCAAGGCGACAGGGTATGCCACAGATACGCAGTATTTT. Translation: CASKATGYATDTQYF.

V usage is TRBV5-4 and J usage is TRBJ2-7; TRBD2 matches 10 bases. CDR3 length: 16 residues. After removal of 4 bases from V and 4 bases from J, the junction contained 11 bases not matched to a gene. Germline values: CDR1 SGHNT, CDR2 YYREEE (reference sequence). CDR3 DNA: TGTGCCAGCAGCGCGGAGGCGGCTAGCGGGAGTTACGAGCAGTACTTC. Residues: CASSAEAASGSYEQYF.

The chain links TRBV6-5 to TRBJ1-2, with no clear D. The V end was cut by 2 bases, the J end by 6 bases, with 19 bases between. In germline, CDR1 is MNHEY, CDR2 SVGAGI. The length of the CDR3 is 16 residues. CDR3 in amino acids: CASSYKALGLVNGYTF. DNA for the CDR3: TGTGCCAGCAGTTACAAGGCCCTGGGCCTGGTAAATGGCTACACCTTC.

The chain carries TRBV5-1 and TRBJ2-7, with D perhaps matching TRBD1 (6 bases). Trimming removed 5 bases from V and 0 bases from J, with 9 bases in between. CDR3 length equals 13 residues. Germline-derived CDR1 and CDR2 are SGHRS and YFSETQ. CDR3 bases: TGCGCCAGCAGTACAGGGAGCTCCTACGAGCAGTACTTC. Amino acids: CASSTGSSYEQYF.

The V and J genes are TRBV27 and TRBJ2-1; D gene unclear. The CDR3 runs to 12 residues. From germline, CDR1 is MNHEY and CDR2 SMNVEV (reference sequence). V lost 2 bases and J lost 8, with 7 bases in between. This chain's CDR3 is CASSLNNDEQFF. The CDR3 nucleotides read TGTGCCAGCAGTTTAAACAACGATGAGCAGTTCTTC.

This chain connects TRBV5-1 to TRBJ1-4, with TRBD1 identical over 8 bases. V shed 4 bases, J shed 8 bases, and the junction held 7 bases outside the gene matches. The CDR3 runs 14 residues. The germline gives CDR1 SGHRS, CDR2 YFSETQ. CDR3 sequence reads: CASSNRQGQEKLFF. CDR3 nucleotide sequence: TGCGCCAGCAGCAACCGACAGGGGCAAGAAAAACTGTTTTTT.

As for this clone: Distinct nucleotide sequences in the sample also encode this CDR3. This chain uses TRBV6-5 with TRBJ2-7; 8 bases line up with TRBD2. J lost 0 bases, V lost 2 bases, and 0 bases had no gene match. Germline values: CDR1 MNHEY, CDR2 SVGAGI. This CDR3 comprises 14 residues. DNA of the CDR3: TGTGCCAGCAGTTACCGGGGGGGCTCCTACGAGCAGTACTTC. The encoded protein is CASSYRGGSYEQYF.

This clone came up a few times. V and J are TRBV20-1 and TRBJ1-3; D gene uncertain. Germline CDR1 and CDR2: DFQATT and SNEGSKA (reference sequence). V shed 3 bases and J shed 4 bases, with 10 bases lying between them. This CDR3 contains 13 residues. The CDR3 here is CSASSQNGNTIYF. CDR3 in DNA: TGCAGTGCTAGTTCACAGAACGGAAACACCATATATTTT.

This chain connects TRBV5-1 to TRBJ2-7, with 7 bases aligning to TRBD1. The CDR3 totals 14 residues. V was clipped by 0 bases and J by 7 bases; unmatched bases: 7. Germline V gene sequence: CDR1 SGHRS, CDR2 YFSETQ. In DNA form, the CDR3 reads TGCGCCAGCAGCTTGGGACAGGGAATGGGTGAGCAGTACTTC. Translation: CASSLGQGMGEQYF.

This clone was found once. This chain connects TRBV5-4 to TRBJ1-2; D uncertain. The CDR3 covers 17 residues. The germline V and J ends were trimmed by 2 bases and 5 bases, with 22 bases remaining between them. From germline, CDR1 is SGHNT and CDR2 YYREEE (reference sequence). The CDR3 nucleotides read TGTGCCAGCAGCTTCCTCAGTTTGCGGGGTACTATTTATGGCTACACCTTC. It translates to CASSFLSLRGTIYGYTF.

This sequence joins TRBV11-2 and TRBJ2-2, with TRBD2 identical over 8 bases. The CDR3 has 17 residues. Trimming took 5 bases from V and 1 from J; bases not matched to a gene: 9. The germline V gene encodes CDR1 SGHAT and CDR2 FQNNGV. CDR3 amino acids: CASSLTTSGLNTGELFF. CDR3 DNA: TGTGCCAGCAGCCTCACAACTAGCGGTCTGAACACCGGGGAGCTGTTTTTT. Full variable domain (remainder filled in from reference TRBV11-2 and TRBJ2-2): EAGVAQSPRYKIIEKRQSVAFWCNPISGHATLYWYQQILGQGPKLLIQFQNNGVVDDSQLPKDRFSAERLKGVDSTLKIQPAKLEDSAVYLCASSLTTSGLNTGELFFGEGSRLTVL.

The genes are TRBV25-1 and TRBJ1-2; D is uncertain. This CDR3 spans 14 amino acids. V lost 6 bases, J lost 0 bases, and 11 bases lay in between. The V gene's germline CDR1 is MGHDK and CDR2 SYGVNS. The CDR3 protein is CASRHSNTNYGYTF. CDR3 coding DNA: TGTGCCAGCAGGCACAGCAACACTAACTATGGCTACACCTTC.

The chain carries TRBV6-1 and TRBJ2-1, with D perhaps matching TRBD1 (5 bases). The CDR3 length is 14 residues. V was shortened by 3 bases and J by 4 bases, with 10 bases between the two germline ends. Germline values: CDR1 MNHNS, CDR2 SASEGT. CDR3 nucleotides: TGTGCCAGCAGTGACCAACAGGATTACAATGAGCAGTTCTTC. Translated: CASSDQQDYNEQFF.

The V call is TRBV16, the J call TRBJ1-1; D not certain. Germline V lookup: CDR1 KGHSY, CDR2 FQNENV. This CDR3 spans 11 amino acids. V was shortened by 7 bases and J by 4 bases, with 7 bases between the two germline ends. CDR3 loop: CASTPGTEAFF. The CDR3 coding sequence is TGTGCCAGCACCCCGGGCACTGAAGCTTTCTTT.

This chain joins TRBV6-1 and TRBJ1-2; possible D gene TRBD1, 6 bases. The CDR3 runs 16 residues. The V gene's germline CDR1 is MNHNS and CDR2 SASEGT. Trimming took off 0 bases at V and 7 bases at J, with 18 bases between the two ends. CDR3 DNA: TGTGCCAGCAGTGAAGCCCCACTACAGGGAGAGGGTGGCTACACCTTC. Encoded protein: CASSEAPLQGEGGYTF.

This chain links TRBV3-1 (or the pseudogene TRBV3-2) with TRBJ1-3, with a weak D call TRBD1 (5 bases). CDR3 length equals 17 residues. Germline V gene data show CDR1 as LGHDT and CDR2 as YNNKEL (reference sequence). V shed 0 bases and J shed 7 bases, with 19 bases lying between them. Here the CDR3 DNA reads TGTGCCAGCAGCCAAGATTACTCACAGGAGAAGGGTAACACCATATATTTT. Its protein is CASSQDYSQEKGNTIYF.

This chain links TRBV12-3 or TRBV12-4 with TRBJ2-6; D is ambiguous. Trimming stripped 9 bases from V and 4 bases from J, with 7 bases between. CDR3 length: 12 residues. The CDR3 is CASRTGANVLTF. CDR3 bases: TGTGCCAGTCGTACAGGGGCCAACGTCCTGACTTTC.

J is TRBJ1-1 and V is TRBV19; weak D call: TRBD1 (5 bases). Germline lookup yields CDR1 LNHDA and CDR2 SQIVND (reference sequence). V was clipped by 8 bases and J by 6 bases, with 22 bases between them. The CDR3 is made up of 15 amino acids. This chain's CDR3 is CASYSPSQAMAEAFF. The CDR3 DNA is TGTGCCAGTTACTCTCCCTCACAGGCGATGGCTGAAGCTTTCTTT.

The chain combines TRBV25-1 with TRBJ1-4; 7 nucleotides align to TRBD1. Germline V lookup: CDR1 MGHDK, CDR2 SYGVNS. V shed 5 bases, J shed 6 bases, and the junction held 9 bases outside the gene matches. The CDR3 runs 15 residues. CDR3 loop: CASSYTGDVYEKLFF. CDR3 DNA: TGTGCCAGCAGTTATACAGGGGACGTCTATGAAAAACTGTTTTTT.